This TCR beta chain was sequenced during a study of early T cells in non-severe SARS-CoV-2 infection. Study outcomes and limitations: Lookups in VDJdb leaned toward anti-spike CD8 responses and missed private and CD4 specificities.

This clonotype was detected many times. Antigen unknown. In TCRdb, the 5' RACE reads were re-called with MiXCR into one record per CDR3 protein. This table has 85,000 to 100,000 distinct CDR3 sequences, less than 15% appearing once. The CDR3 covers 16 residues. In germline, CDR1 is MNHEY, CDR2 SVGAGI. V gave up 0 bases and J gave up 3 bases, with 12 bases separating them. The sequence was obtained from an adult who was a healthcare worker with PCR-confirmed SARS-CoV-2 infection or an uninfected control (not recorded which). The V and J genes are TRBV6-5 and TRBJ2-1, with a possible D match to TRBD2 (7 bases). The sequenced material came from whole blood. The DNA for the CDR3 is TGTGCCAGCAGTTACTCGTCGGGGGGCCTCTACAATGAGCAGTTCTTC. Translating it yields CASSYSSGGLYNEQFF.